The source of this T cell receptor beta chain is a study of technical replicates of blood from a few donors. The repertoire was sequenced with immunoSEQ multiplex PCR; TCRdb's copy has only in-frame clones and lacks some. The sample includes tens of thousands of clones, 96% seen only once; the top ten take under 0.35%. In its sample, this clone was seen once. V shed 3 bases, J shed 7 bases, and the junction held 10 bases outside the gene matches. The germline V gene encodes CDR1 GTSNPN and CDR2 SVGIG (reference sequence). The CDR3 is 14 amino acids. This TCR derives from a human donor in good health. The chain has TRBV30 and TRBJ1-1, with 8 bases matching TRBD1. Sequencing was performed on T cells isolated from PBMCs. Written as DNA, the CDR3 is TGTGCCTGGAGAGACAAAGGGACAGGCCGTGAAGCTTTCTTT. It encodes CAWRDKGTGREAFF.